Below, one TCR beta chain is given with its context. Its antigen is unknown. Read data end 3 residues before the CDR3 end; the end is taken from the germline J gene. V shed 1 base, J shed 10 bases, and the junction held 6 bases outside the gene matches. This CDR3 has 16 residues. Germline assignment: CDR1 MGHRA and CDR2 YSYEKL. These data belong to a study of T cells in women clearing cervical HPV infection. Whole-study context: Controls were women whose single incident HPV16 infection cleared within 12 months without precancer or cancer. Study-wide findings and caveats: Repertoire richness, not evenness, was significantly elevated in CIN3+ cases versus controls.

Clones were read by immunoSEQ multiplex PCR, and TCRdb kept only the in-frame ones, dropping some. This table lists under 50,000 clones. The source of this sequence is a woman aged 18-70 years with a cervical HPV16 infection that either progressed to CIN3+ or cleared (not recorded which). Sequencing was performed on blood buffy coat. This rearrangement joins TRBV4-1 to TRBJ1-6; TRBD1 matches at 11 bases. The CDR3 region is CASSQVRTGGESPLHF. The part of the CDR3 DNA that was read is TGCGCCAGCAGCCAAGTACGGACAGGGGGCGAATCACCC.